This TCR beta chain was identified in a study of cytomegalovirus exposure and HLA in healthy donors. CDR1 and CDR2 from the germline V gene are SGHTA and FQGTGA. With 4 bases clipped from V and 6 bases from J, the junction kept 6 bases outside the gene matches. The CDR3 has 16 residues. This clone was found once. Its target is unknown. PCR was performed using 60 Vbeta and 13 Jbeta primers. Using immunoSEQ multiplex PCR, the repertoire was profiled, and TCRdb retains in-frame clones only, with some absent. The sample comprises approximately 140,000 clones, roughly four fifths of which are singletons, and around 1.6% rests with the top ten. Study results and caveats: Some V segments (TRBV6-2 and TRBV6-3 among them) were excluded as indistinguishable. Being productive about 87% or about 30% of the time was typical of most TCR beta V segments in an earlier analysis.

The chain links TRBV7-3 to TRBJ2-2; TRBD2 agrees at 12 bases. The receptor was derived from a female donor in good health and CMV-seronegative. The sample was PBMCs. CDR3: CASSSLTSGSPGELFF. CDR3 DNA sequence: TGTGCCAGCAGCTCCTTGACTAGCGGGAGTCCCGGGGAGCTGTTTTTT.